These 11 T cell receptor beta chains were sequenced from one sample in a study of CD8 T cells in ankylosing spondylitis. Using its own MiXCR run on the 5' RACE reads, TCRdb lists one record per CDR3 protein. The top ten clones hold less than 0.75% of a sample with approximately 250,000 distinct CDR3 sequences, 20% to 30% of them seen once. The sequencing sample was made of blood, either unsorted or a sorted T cell fraction (not recorded which). All receptors come from a male donor with ankylosing spondylitis or in good health (not recorded which).

The chain recombines TRBV12-3 or TRBV12-4 with TRBJ1-2; D call uncertain. The CDR3 totals 11 residues. The V end was cut by 4 bases, the J end by 8 bases, with 8 bases between. The CDR3 DNA follows: TGTGCCAGCAGTTCAAGGGCGGGCTACACCTTC. Translation gives CASSSRAGYTF.

The chain has TRBV12-3 or TRBV12-4 and TRBJ2-4, with D perhaps being TRBD1 or TRBD2 (5 bases each). CDR3 length: 14 amino acids. Trimming pared 1 base from V and 2 bases from J, leaving 6 bases between. CDR3 bases: TGTGCCAGCAGTTTAGGGGGGTCCAAAAACATTCAGTACTTC. Translating it yields CASSLGGSKNIQYF.

This clonotype was observed at least ten times. V and J are TRBV3-1 and TRBJ2-7; tentatively, D is TRBD2 (5 bases). Germline-derived CDR1 and CDR2 are LGHDT and YNNKEL (reference sequence). The CDR3 is 13 residues long. Trimming removed 3 bases at V and 6 bases at J, with 12 bases between. For the CDR3, the DNA is TGTGCCAGCAGCCAGATGGTCGGGGTCGAGCAGTACTTC. Translation: CASSQMVGVEQYF.

The chain joins TRBV20-1 to TRBJ2-3; D could derive from TRBD1 or TRBD2 (5 bases each). V lost 4 bases to trimming and J lost 5 bases, with 19 bases between them. The germline V gene has CDR1 DFQATT and CDR2 SNEGSKA (reference sequence). This CDR3 has 15 amino acids. The CDR3 DNA reads TGCAGTGCTACTTCCGGGACGGGAAAAGGAGATACGCAGTATTTT. This codes for CSATSGTGKGDTQYF.

This clonotype came up a few times. J is TRBJ2-1 and V is TRBV12-3 or TRBV12-4; 9 bases map to TRBD1. The CDR3 has 14 residues. J lost 10 bases, V lost 5 bases, and 9 bases had no gene match. CDR3 loop: CASSLTGQGWEQFF. In DNA form, the CDR3 reads TGTGCCAGCAGTCTAACGGGACAGGGATGGGAGCAGTTCTTC.

This clonotype was counted at least ten times. This chain links TRBV11-2 with TRBJ1-2; the D gene is possibly TRBD1 (5 bases). Germline assignment: CDR1 SGHAT and CDR2 FQNNGV. V was trimmed by 5 bases and J by 8 bases, leaving 12 bases between them. The CDR3 sequence is 12 residues long. The CDR3 loop reads CASSVGESGYTF. CDR3 sequence (DNA): TGTGCCAGCAGCGTAGGGGAAAGCGGCTACACCTTC.

This clonotype occurred many times. The chain links TRBV7-9 to TRBJ2-7; either TRBD1 or TRBD2 may supply D (6 bases each). CDR3 size: 16 residues. V lost 3 bases and J lost 1, with 16 bases in between. Germline V CDR1 and CDR2: SEHNR, FQNEAQ (reference sequence). This CDR3 is CASSFSRPGASYEQYF. Written as DNA, the CDR3 is TGTGCCAGCAGCTTTTCCCGTCCGGGGGCTTCCTACGAGCAGTACTTC.

The chain recombines TRBV20-1 with TRBJ2-5, with a weak D call TRBD2 (5 bases). Germline CDR1 reads DFQATT; CDR2 reads SNEGSKA (reference sequence). V was shortened by 6 bases and J by 7 bases, with 12 bases between the two germline ends. There are 11 residues in the CDR3. This CDR3 reads CSAPDRGTQYF. CDR3 coding DNA: TGCAGTGCCCCCGACCGGGGGACCCAGTACTTC.

This clonotype was detected ten times or more. CDR3: CASSRFGSSNNEQFF. The CDR3 DNA reads as TGTGCCAGCAGTCGGTTTGGGTCTTCCAACAATGAGCAGTTCTTC. V and J are TRBV3-1 and TRBJ2-1; no firm D call. V was trimmed by 6 bases and J by 5 bases, leaving 17 bases between them. The CDR3 covers 15 residues. Germline V CDR1 and CDR2: LGHDT, YNNKEL (reference sequence).

This sequence joins TRBV7-8 and TRBJ2-7; tentatively, D is TRBD1 (6 bases). CDR1 and CDR2 from the germline V gene are SGHVS and FQNEAQ. The V end lost 4 bases, the J end lost 4 bases, and 17 bases lay between the germline ends. This CDR3 spans 15 amino acids. The CDR3 loop reads CASSSQGKGTYEQYF. The CDR3 nucleotides read TGTGCCAGCAGCTCCCAGGGGAAAGGGACATACGAGCAGTACTTC. The whole variable domain, filled in from reference TRBV7-8 and TRBJ2-7, reads GAGVSQSPRYKVAKRGQDVALRCDPISGHVSLFWYQQALGQGPEFLTYFQNEAQLDKSGLPSDRFFAERPEGSVSTLKIQRTQQEDSAVYLCASSSQGKGTYEQYFGPGTRLTVT.

This clonotype was seen only a few times. The rearrangement joins TRBV12-3 or TRBV12-4 to TRBJ2-3, with 7 bases lining up with TRBD1. CDR3 length equals 13 residues. V dropped 4 bases and J dropped 8; count of bases not matched to a gene: 6. The CDR3 region has the DNA TGTGCCAGCAGTTCTGACAGGGAATCTACGCAGTATTTT. Amino acid sequence: CASSSDRESTQYF.